These 9 T cell receptor beta chains originate from one sample sequenced in a study of blood T cell repertoires in COVID-19. Repertoires were generated with immunoSEQ multiplex PCR, while TCRdb's copy carries only in-frame clones and drops some. This table has roughly 230,000 clones, about 88% appearing once. Sequences were obtained from peripheral blood. The receptors come from a woman in her forties who had recovered from COVID-19.

The chain recombines TRBV6-6 with TRBJ1-1, with 11 nucleotides matching TRBD1. The ends lost 2 bases at V and 0 bases at J; junction bases unmatched: 2. Germline lookup yields CDR1 MNHNY and CDR2 SVGAGI (reference sequence). This CDR3 contains 16 residues. This CDR3 reads CASSYGTGGVNTEAFF. CDR3 nucleotide sequence: TGTGCCAGCAGTTACGGGACAGGGGGTGTGAACACTGAAGCTTTCTTT.

The CDR3 region has the DNA TGTGCCTGGAGTACCGGAGCAGGGCTGAGCAATCAGCCCCAGCATTTT. Encoded protein: CAWSTGAGLSNQPQHF. V gene TRBV30 combines with J gene TRBJ1-5; perhaps TRBD1 as D (5 bases). Germline-derived CDR1 and CDR2 are GTSNPN and SVGIG (reference sequence). Trimming pared 2 bases from V and 1 base from J, leaving 15 bases between. The CDR3 length is 16 residues.

The V call is TRBV27, the J call TRBJ1-4; the D gene is possibly TRBD1 (6 bases). V was pared by 8 bases and J by 8 bases, with 15 bases between. CDR1 is MNHEY and CDR2 is SMNVEV in the germline V gene (reference sequence). The CDR3 has 13 amino acids. CDR3 sequence: CASGGSGVEKLFF. In nucleotides, the CDR3 is TGTGCCAGCGGTGGGTCAGGGGTCGAAAAACTGTTTTTT.

The rearrangement joins TRBV2 to TRBJ2-5; 13 nucleotides match TRBD2. Germline V CDR1 and CDR2: SNHLY, FYNNEI. V was clipped by 4 bases and J by 5 bases; unmatched bases: 7. This CDR3 contains 16 residues. This chain's CDR3 is CASSGGTSGVGETQYF. The CDR3 DNA is TGTGCCAGCAGTGGAGGGACTAGCGGGGTAGGGGAGACCCAGTACTTC.

The chain couples TRBV7-6 to TRBJ1-5; tentative D call: TRBD1 (5 bases). Germline V lookup: CDR1 SGHVS, CDR2 FNYEAQ. The CDR3 is made up of 14 amino acids. The ends were cut back, 5 bases at V and 6 bases at J, with 14 bases in the middle. The CDR3 region has the DNA TGTGCCAGCAGCATACGACAGCAAGGTCAGCCCCAGCATTTT. It yields the protein CASSIRQQGQPQHF.

The rearrangement links TRBV4-3 to TRBJ2-1; D uncertain. Germline loops: CDR1 LGHNA, CDR2 YSLEER. The germline V and J ends were trimmed by 5 bases and 4 bases, with 12 bases remaining between them. CDR3 length: 14 amino acids. The CDR3 nucleotides read TGCGCCAGCAGCTCGCGCCTCGAATACAATGAGCAGTTCTTC. Translation: CASSSRLEYNEQFF.

This rearrangement joins TRBV6-2 or TRBV6-3 to TRBJ2-3; D is unresolved. This CDR3 has 13 residues. Trimming left V 4 bases short and J 2 bases short, with 7 bases between. Germline lookup yields CDR1 MNHEY and CDR2 SVGEGT. The CDR3 is CASSSGVTDTQYF. The CDR3 nucleotides are TGTGCCAGCAGTTCCGGAGTCACAGATACGCAGTATTTT.

The rearrangement joins TRBV5-6 to TRBJ1-6; 7 bases map to TRBD1. The CDR3 covers 14 residues. Germline V lookup: CDR1 SGHDT, CDR2 YYEEEE. Trimming took 4 bases from V and 10 from J; bases not matched to a gene: 8. This CDR3 is CASSVTGSNSPLHF. CDR3 nucleotide sequence: TGTGCCAGCAGCGTGACAGGGTCCAACTCACCCCTCCACTTT.

The chain couples TRBV6-2 or TRBV6-3 to TRBJ1-2, with no clear D. V lost 0 bases and J 4 bases, leaving 12 bases between the germline ends. The CDR3 runs to 15 residues. CDR1 is MNHEY and CDR2 is SVGEGT in the germline V gene. CDR3 residues: CASSYSGLLGYGYTF. CDR3 DNA sequence: TGTGCCAGCAGTTACTCGGGTTTACTAGGCTATGGCTACACCTTC.